Presented here are 25 T cell receptor beta chains from one specimen sequenced in a study of T cells in Graves' hyperthyroidism and ophthalmopathy. It was RNA transcripts that yielded the amplified TCR beta CDR3 regions. HTBI primers drove first-round RT-PCR of the TCR CDR3. In TCRdb, the multiplex PCR reads were re-called with MiXCR into one record per CDR3 protein. The sample carries roughly 500,000 distinct CDR3 sequences, about 15% recorded once. The sequenced sample consisted of blood. The receptors come from a woman aged 25-40 years with Graves' hyperthyroidism that later progressed to Graves' ophthalmopathy.

The sample holds many counts of this clonotype. The chain uses TRBV10-3 and TRBJ2-5; D may match TRBD1 or TRBD2 (5 bases each). This CDR3 spans 14 amino acids. Trimming pared 9 bases from V and 1 base from J, leaving 15 bases between. Germline V lookup: CDR1 ENHRY, CDR2 SYGVKD. The CDR3 region has the DNA TGTGCCATTCGACCCGATGGGGGCCAAGAGACCCAGTACTTC. Encoded protein: CAIRPDGGQETQYF.

This clonotype has ten or more counts. This chain connects TRBV2 to TRBJ1-2; 12 positions agree with TRBD1. The CDR3 has 15 residues. Germline CDR1 and CDR2: SNHLY and FYNNEI. V lost 6 bases, J lost 3 bases, and 5 bases stayed unmatched. CDR3 sequence: CASRGTGGADYGYTF. As DNA, the CDR3 is TGTGCCAGCAGGGGGACAGGGGGCGCCGACTATGGCTACACCTTC.

This clonotype was seen repeatedly, ten times or more. The genes are TRBV2 and TRBJ2-2, with D unclear. The germline V gene has CDR1 SNHLY and CDR2 FYNNEI. V was cut by 3 bases and J by 0 bases, with 11 bases left in between. This CDR3 comprises 16 residues. CDR3 sequence (DNA): TGTGCCAGCAGTGAGTCGAGCCCCGCGAACACCGGGGAGCTGTTTTTT. Its translation is CASSESSPANTGELFF.

This clonotype has a count of ten or more. The J gene is TRBJ1-4, the V gene TRBV28; TRBD1 is a possible D gene (5 bases). V lost 11 bases and J lost 8, with 36 bases in between. The CDR3 length is 19 residues. Germline CDR1 MDHEN, CDR2 SYDVKM. The CDR3 loop reads CACIGGGSGGLPMDEKLFF. The CDR3 region has the DNA TGTGCCTGCATCGGGGGTGGTAGCGGAGGGCTTCCTATGGACGAAAAACTGTTTTTT.

In the case of this clonotype: A much bigger clone sits one base away, suggesting this may be a read error. Because the CDR3 is missing its conserved closing phenylalanine or tryptophan, this is likely a read error. CDR3 residues: CASRRTAINYGYTL. The CDR3 DNA follows: TGTGCCAGCAGGAGGACAGCGATTAACTATGGCTACACCCTC. The chain carries TRBV27 and TRBJ1-2, with D possibly TRBD1 on 6 matching bases. The V end lost 6 bases, the J end lost 1 base, and 12 bases lay between the germline ends. The CDR3 totals 14 residues. Germline V gene sequence: CDR1 MNHEY, CDR2 SMNVEV (reference sequence).

The table lists this clonotype with many counts. This chain links TRBV28 with TRBJ1-1; 7 bases are a match to TRBD1. After removal of 6 bases from V and 10 bases from J, the junction contained 8 bases not matched to a gene. CDR1 and CDR2 (germline): MDHEN, SYDVKM. CDR3 length: 12 residues. The CDR3 bases are TGTGCCAGCAGCCCACAGGGGAGACGAGCTTTCTTT. Encoded protein: CASSPQGRRAFF.

This clonotype showed up many times. This sequence joins TRBV30 and TRBJ2-3; 9 nucleotides align to TRBD1. Germline V gene lookup returns CDR1 GTSNPN and CDR2 SVGIG (reference sequence). J was trimmed by 1 base and V by 5 bases; bases with no gene match: 4. The CDR3 runs 14 residues. CDR3: CAWRYRGRTDTQYF. The CDR3, as DNA: TGTGCCTGGCGCTACAGGGGGCGCACAGATACGCAGTATTTT.

Ten or more counts support this clonotype. The chain carries TRBV11-2 and TRBJ2-3, with 7 positions matching TRBD1. This CDR3 is built from 15 residues. Trimming at V came to 3 bases and at J to 1 base, leaving 4 bases not matched to a gene. Germline-derived CDR1 and CDR2 are SGHAT and FQNNGV. This chain's CDR3 is CASSFSGQGTDTQYF. The DNA of the CDR3 is TGTGCCAGCAGCTTCTCCGGACAGGGCACAGATACGCAGTATTTT.

This clonotype came up many times. At one end the junction does not follow the germline gene, possibly because of a read error. The genes are TRBV7-8 and TRBJ1-2; 10 bases match TRBD1. The CDR3 consists of 14 residues. Germline V lookup: CDR1 SGHVS, CDR2 FQNEAQ. In DNA, the CDR3 is TGTGCCAACAGCATAGGACAGGGGGTCGGTGGCTACACCTTC. Translated: CANSIGQGVGGYTF. Full variable domain (rest looked up from reference TRBV7-8 and TRBJ1-2): GAGVSQSPRYKVAKRGQDVALRCDPISGHVSLFWYQQALGQGPEFLTYFQNEAQLDKSGLPSDRFFAERPEGSVSTLKIQRTQQEDSAVYLCANSIGQGVGGYTFGSGTRLTVV.

This clonotype was observed many times. The CDR3 here is CASSTRDRASYNEQFF. DNA for the CDR3: TGTGCCAGTAGTACTCGGGACCGTGCCTCCTACAATGAGCAGTTCTTC. This chain uses TRBV19 with TRBJ2-1, with D perhaps TRBD1 or TRBD2 (5 bases each). V lost 4 bases and J 0 bases, leaving 13 bases between the germline ends. CDR1 is LNHDA, CDR2 SQIVND, per germline (reference sequence). This CDR3 is 16 amino acids long.

This clonotype was detected ten times or more. The J gene is TRBJ1-5, the V gene TRBV6-1; possible D gene TRBD1, 5 bases. Germline lookup yields CDR1 MNHNS and CDR2 SASEGT. Trimming took 3 bases from V and 6 from J, leaving 9 bases between them. This CDR3 is built from 13 residues. The CDR3 protein is CASSEGRAQPQHF. The CDR3 nucleotides read TGTGCCAGCAGTGAGGGCAGGGCTCAGCCCCAGCATTTT.

Ten or more counts support this clonotype. This rearrangement joins TRBV6-5 to TRBJ1-1; 8 positions agree with TRBD1. There are 13 residues in the CDR3. Germline V lookup: CDR1 MNHEY, CDR2 SVGAGI. Germline trimming cut 2 bases from V and 10 bases from J; bases unmatched to any gene: 6. CDR3 DNA: TGTGCCAGCAGTTACCCTAGACAGGGGATAGCTTTCTTT. This codes for CASSYPRQGIAFF.

This clonotype came up a few times. The CDR3 coding sequence is TGTGCCAGCAGTGTCCTCGAAGGGGCCCAGCATTTT. Translating gives CASSVLEGAQHF. The chain uses TRBV6-1 and TRBJ1-5; D possibly corresponds to TRBD1 (5 bases). CDR1 MNHNS and CDR2 SASEGT come from the germline V gene. The V and J ends lost 4 bases and 11 bases respectively, with 12 bases between them. CDR3 size: 12 residues.

This clonotype was seen repeatedly, ten times or more. The chain joins TRBV29-1 to TRBJ1-1; D remains ambiguous. The ends were cut back, 6 bases at V and 4 bases at J, with 12 bases in the middle. The CDR3 has 12 amino acids. The germline gives CDR1 SQVTM, CDR2 ANQGSEA. The CDR3 loop reads CSVRGGITEAFF. The CDR3 bases are TGCAGCGTCCGCGGAGGGATCACTGAAGCTTTCTTT.

The gene calls are TRBV7-9 and TRBJ2-7, with a weak D call TRBD2 (6 bases). The V and J ends lost 0 bases and 6 bases respectively, with 15 bases between them. The CDR3 is 15 residues long. Germline CDR1 SEHNR, CDR2 FQNEAQ (reference sequence). As DNA, the CDR3 is TGTGCCAGCAGCTTAGCGAGAGGGCTGGGAGGCGAGCAGTACTTC. Translating gives CASSLARGLGGEQYF.

This clonotype was counted at least ten times. The chain carries TRBV27 and TRBJ2-7; the match to TRBD2 covers 15 bases. The CDR3 is 15 amino acids. V was pared by 10 bases and J by 3 bases, with 7 bases of the junction left unmatched. Germline V gives CDR1 MNHEY, CDR2 SMNVEV (reference sequence). CDR3 loop: CATGLAGGPNYEQYF. For the CDR3, the DNA is TGTGCCACCGGACTAGCGGGAGGGCCCAACTACGAGCAGTACTTC.

This clonotype turned up a few times. This chain links TRBV6-5 with TRBJ2-1; maybe TRBD1 (5 bases). The CDR3 is made up of 15 amino acids. V lost 2 bases and J 2 bases, leaving 10 bases between the germline ends. Germline values: CDR1 MNHEY, CDR2 SVGAGI. The CDR3, as DNA: TGTGCCAGCAGTTACGGGGCCAATCCCTACAATGAGCAGTTCTTC. It is translated as CASSYGANPYNEQFF.

This clonotype was picked up many times. V is TRBV29-1 and J is TRBJ2-4, with TRBD1 as a possible D gene (6 bases). The CDR3 length is 13 residues. Germline values: CDR1 SQVTM, CDR2 ANQGSEA. V shed 5 bases and J shed 3 bases, with 11 bases lying between them. DNA of the CDR3: TGCAGCGTTACGCCCAGGGGCAAAAACATTCAGTACTTC. Translated: CSVTPRGKNIQYF.

The V gene is TRBV5-6, the J gene TRBJ2-2, with a weak D call TRBD1 (5 bases). Deletions cut 6 bases from V and 5 bases from J, with 23 bases between. This CDR3 has 17 residues. Germline CDR1 reads SGHDT; CDR2 reads YYEEEE. The CDR3, as DNA: TGTGCCAGCACCCCCAGACAGCAAACCTATACGACCGGGGAGCTGTTTTTT. Translated, it gives CASTPRQQTYTTGELFF.

This clonotype was counted many times. This chain joins TRBV3-1 and TRBJ2-1; D gene uncertain. Germline CDR1 is LGHDT and CDR2 is YNNKEL (reference sequence). The V end lost 2 bases, the J end lost 7 bases, and 6 bases lay between the germline ends. The CDR3 extends over 12 amino acids. This CDR3 is CASSQIRNEQFF. The CDR3 bases are TGTGCCAGCAGCCAAATTCGGAATGAGCAGTTCTTC.

V gene TRBV12-3 or TRBV12-4 combines with J gene TRBJ2-5, with 11 bases that match TRBD2. The CDR3 contains 15 residues. V was clipped by 5 bases and J by 4 bases; unmatched bases: 6. Written as DNA, the CDR3 is TGTGCCAGCAGTGCCCGACTAGCGGGAAGAGAGACCCAGTACTTC. It encodes CASSARLAGRETQYF.

V gene TRBV20-1 combines with J gene TRBJ1-6; TRBD1 matches at 7 bases. CDR1 DFQATT and CDR2 SNEGSKA come from the germline V gene (reference sequence). Unmatched junction bases numbered 14, after V lost 0 bases and J lost 9 bases. The CDR3 loop spans 17 amino acids. CDR3 amino acids: CSARDRGAQGSVSPLHF. The DNA of the CDR3 is TGCAGTGCTAGAGATCGGGGGGCACAGGGGTCGGTTTCACCCCTCCACTTT.

There are a few counts of this clonotype. The chain is built from TRBV2 and TRBJ2-7; 7 bases align to TRBD2. Trimming at V came to 5 bases and at J to 2 bases, leaving 9 bases not matched to a gene. The length of the CDR3 is 15 residues. From germline, CDR1 is SNHLY and CDR2 FYNNEI. The DNA of the CDR3 is TGTGCCAGCAGTTCGGCTAGCGGCGCAACCTACGAGCAGTACTTC. Translation gives CASSSASGATYEQYF.

This chain connects TRBV30 to TRBJ2-5; no firm D call. The CDR3 spans 13 residues. V was trimmed by 0 bases and J by 5 bases, leaving 10 bases between them. CDR1 and CDR2 from the germline V gene are GTSNPN and SVGIG (reference sequence). The CDR3 sequence is CAWSVRRKETQYF. In DNA, the CDR3 is TGTGCCTGGAGTGTACGAAGGAAGGAGACCCAGTACTTC.

This clonotype was counted at least ten times. The chain couples TRBV20-1 to TRBJ1-4, with D maybe TRBD1 (6 bases). Trimming left V 1 base short and J 4 bases short, with 16 bases between. The germline CDR1 and CDR2 sequences are DFQATT and SNEGSKA (reference sequence). This CDR3 has 16 amino acids. The CDR3: CSARAPGTRDNEKLFF. DNA of the CDR3: TGCAGTGCTAGAGCCCCCGGGACAAGAGATAATGAAAAACTGTTTTTT.